This T cell receptor (beta chain) was sequenced for a study of OX40 agonist ivuxolimab in advanced cancers. Study in general: Patients took ivuxolimab, an agonistic anti-OX40 (CD134) antibody. Two cutaneous melanoma patients and one hepatocellular carcinoma patient, three in all, had partial responses.

CDR1 is SGHNT and CDR2 is YENEEA in the germline V gene. The CDR3 has 16 residues. V dropped 5 bases and J dropped 10 bases, with 24 bases sitting between them. Assay: immunoSEQ multiplex PCR; the TCRdb copy retains only in-frame clones and omits some. The data contain roughly 77,000 clones, approximately 90% of them seen just once; the ten biggest clones take up 9.5% to 12%. Sequenced material: CD4+ or CD8+ T cells sorted from blood, taken in a trial of the OX40 agonist ivuxolimab. V is TRBV11-3 and J is TRBJ2-1; the D gene is possibly TRBD1 (6 bases). This clonotype was sampled from an adult with an advanced solid tumor such as melanoma, head and neck, liver or kidney cancer. CDR3: CASSGRGEPSQGEQFF. CDR3 nucleotides: TGTGCCAGCAGCGGCAGGGGTGAACCTTCCCAGGGGGAGCAGTTCTTC.